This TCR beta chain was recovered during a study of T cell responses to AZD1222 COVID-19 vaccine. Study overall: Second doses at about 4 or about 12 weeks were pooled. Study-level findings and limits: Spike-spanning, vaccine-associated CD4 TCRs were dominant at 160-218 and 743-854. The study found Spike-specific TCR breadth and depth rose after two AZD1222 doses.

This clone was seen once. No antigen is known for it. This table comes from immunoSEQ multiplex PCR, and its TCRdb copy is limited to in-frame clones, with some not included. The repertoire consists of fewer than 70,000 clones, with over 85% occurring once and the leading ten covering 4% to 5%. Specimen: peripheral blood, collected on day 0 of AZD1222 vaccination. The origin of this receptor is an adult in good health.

CDR3 protein: CASSIDGGSSGYTF. The CDR3, as DNA: TGTGCCAGTAGTATAGACGGGGGTTCGTCTGGCTACACCTTC. The rearrangement joins TRBV19 to TRBJ1-2, with D possibly matching TRBD1 (5 bases). V lost 0 bases, J lost 7 bases, and 12 bases lay in between. CDR3 length: 14 residues. Germline CDR1 LNHDA, CDR2 SQIVND (reference sequence).